These 3 T cell receptor beta chains came from one sample sequenced in a study of T-cell memory formation after mild COVID-19 (dated by TCRdb to 2020 to 2023). Libraries were built with 5' RACE. Data came from an Illumina NovaSeq 6000. The public reads were run again by TCRdb, first through fastp at Q25 and then through MiXCR, and only productive beta chains were kept. A single entry per CDR3 protein holds the most common genes and DNA from its merged rows. The sample has approximately 54,000 distinct CDR3 sequences on record, roughly 12% of them singletons. The ten largest clonotypes hold approximately 23% of the sample. The sequenced sample was PBMCs or a T cell subset sorted from them (not recorded which). The receptor source for this set is a man between 18 and 35 years old who had mild COVID-19 (a few samples of this study predate the infection). The sample titles of this study are shuffled in the database, so cell type and time point are left out; the donor was told from shared clones.

This clonotype was picked up many times. This sequence joins TRBV5-1 and TRBJ2-2, with D unresolved. CDR1 is SGHRS, CDR2 YFSETQ, per germline. There are 15 residues in the CDR3. Trimming took off 0 bases at V and 0 bases at J, with 6 bases between the two ends. As DNA, the CDR3 is TGCGCCAGCAGCTTGGCCTCGTCGAACACCGGGGAGCTGTTTTTT. Protein sequence: CASSLASSNTGELFF.

Only a few counts were recorded for this clonotype. The chain carries TRBV11-2 and TRBJ1-6, with no clear D. The CDR3 extends over 16 amino acids. V dropped 2 bases and J dropped 7 bases, with 15 bases sitting between them. Germline V gene lookup returns CDR1 SGHAT and CDR2 FQNNGV. For the CDR3, the DNA is TGTGCCAGCAGCTTAAGGGCCTTTACAAGGAATTCACCCCTCCACTTT. It specifies CASSLRAFTRNSPLHF.

The gene calls are TRBV28 and TRBJ2-3, with TRBD2 as a possible D gene (6 bases). The germline gives CDR1 MDHEN, CDR2 SYDVKM. This CDR3 is 15 amino acids long. The V end was cut by 3 bases, the J end by 4 bases, with 14 bases between. The chain's CDR3 is CASSLVGRLSDTQYF. CDR3 DNA: TGTGCCAGCAGTTTGGTGGGGAGGCTATCAGATACGCAGTATTTT.